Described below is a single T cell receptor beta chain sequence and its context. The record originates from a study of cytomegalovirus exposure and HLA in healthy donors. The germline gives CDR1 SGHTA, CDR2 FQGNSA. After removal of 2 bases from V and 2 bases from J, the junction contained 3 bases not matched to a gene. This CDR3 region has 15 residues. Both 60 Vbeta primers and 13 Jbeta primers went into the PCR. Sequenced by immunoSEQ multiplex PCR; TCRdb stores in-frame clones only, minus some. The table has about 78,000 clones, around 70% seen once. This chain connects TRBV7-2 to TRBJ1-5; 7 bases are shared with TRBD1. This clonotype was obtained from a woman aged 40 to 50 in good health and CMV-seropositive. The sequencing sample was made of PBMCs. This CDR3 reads CASSLFGQGNQPQHF. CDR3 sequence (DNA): TGTGCCAGCAGCTTATTCGGACAGGGCAATCAGCCCCAGCATTTT.